These T cell receptor beta chains were read from a single sample in a study of beta chain features in type 1 diabetes. Repertoires were generated with immunoSEQ multiplex PCR, while TCRdb's copy carries only in-frame clones and drops some. The sample lists about 360,000 clones; about 12% were seen once. The sample consisted of naive CD4+ T cells from blood. These TCRs come from a man between 18 and 29 years old in good health. Each CDR3 is given with its conserved first and last residue. The D gene is left open where the match is weak. The size entry is marked missing in some rows and otherwise reads once, few, many or a size class.

d_gene: -; abundance: few; j_gene: TRBJ2-5; v_gene: TRBV5-1; CDR3aa: CASSSNRDSWRETQYF; CDR3nt: TGCGCCAGCAGCTCGAACCGGGACTCGTGGCGAGAGACCCAGTACTTC
d_gene: -; abundance: few; j_gene: TRBJ2-7; v_gene: TRBV7-3; CDR3aa: CASSPPGQQKLHEQYF; CDR3nt: TGTGCCAGCAGCCCCCCGGGACAACAAAAGCTCCACGAGCAGTACTTC
d_gene: TRBD1; abundance: -; j_gene: TRBJ1-5; v_gene: TRBV19; CDR3aa: CASNPTGGSNQPQHF; CDR3nt: TGTGCCAGTAATCCGACAGGGGGTAGCAATCAGCCCCAGCATTTT
d_gene: TRBD2; abundance: -; j_gene: TRBJ2-6; v_gene: TRBV4-1; CDR3aa: CASSRGLAGVGANVLTF; CDR3nt: TGCGCCAGCAGCCGAGGACTAGCGGGGGTTGGGGCCAACGTCCTGACTTTC
d_gene: -; abundance: -; j_gene: TRBJ2-3; v_gene: TRBV18; CDR3aa: CASSPGRWESTDTQYF; CDR3nt: TGTGCCAGCTCACCAGGGAGGTGGGAGAGCACAGATACGCAGTATTTT
d_gene: TRBD1; abundance: few; j_gene: TRBJ1-4; v_gene: TRBV4-3; CDR3aa: CASSPEGARGTGDEKLFF; CDR3nt: TGCGCCAGCAGCCCCGAAGGAGCTCGTGGGACAGGGGATGAAAAACTGTTTTTT
d_gene: -; abundance: -; j_gene: TRBJ2-3; v_gene: TRBV5-4; CDR3aa: CASSLADSQYF; CDR3nt: TGTGCCAGCAGCTTAGCCGACAGTCAGTATTTT
d_gene: -; abundance: few; j_gene: TRBJ1-1; v_gene: TRBV30; CDR3aa: CAWSVHWGESTEAFF; CDR3nt: TGTGCCTGGAGTGTACATTGGGGGGAAAGCACTGAAGCTTTCTTT
d_gene: -; abundance: few; j_gene: TRBJ2-2; v_gene: TRBV23-1; CDR3aa: CASSQSYFSGEELFF; CDR3nt: TGCGCCAGCAGTCAATCGTATTTTTCGGGTGAGGAGCTGTTTTTT
d_gene: -; abundance: few; j_gene: TRBJ1-4; v_gene: TRBV6-5; CDR3aa: CASRSGPTNEKLFF; CDR3nt: TGTGCCAGCAGGTCGGGTCCAACTAATGAAAAACTGTTTTTT
d_gene: -; abundance: -; j_gene: TRBJ1-4; v_gene: TRBV5-1; CDR3aa: CASSLDRVPNEKLFF; CDR3nt: TGCGCCAGCAGCTTGGACAGGGTCCCTAATGAAAAACTGTTTTTT
d_gene: -; abundance: -; j_gene: TRBJ1-1; v_gene: TRBV6-5; CDR3aa: CASRSTDTEAFF; CDR3nt: TGTGCCAGCAGATCAACGGACACTGAAGCTTTCTTT
d_gene: TRBD1; abundance: few; j_gene: TRBJ2-6; v_gene: TRBV2; CDR3aa: CASSQTGTAVSGANVLTF; CDR3nt: TGTGCCAGCAGTCAAACCGGGACAGCTGTCTCTGGGGCCAACGTCCTGACTTTC
d_gene: TRBD1; abundance: -; j_gene: TRBJ1-2; v_gene: TRBV7-9; CDR3aa: CASSPGQGVDGYTF; CDR3nt: TGTGCCAGCAGCCCGGGACAGGGGGTCGATGGCTACACCTTC
d_gene: -; abundance: -; j_gene: TRBJ2-2; v_gene: TRBV7-6; CDR3aa: CASSLLPGDEELFF; CDR3nt: TGTGCCAGCAGCTTATTGCCAGGGGATGAGGAGCTGTTTTTT
d_gene: -; abundance: -; j_gene: TRBJ2-4; v_gene: TRBV30; CDR3aa: CAARGPAKNIQYF; CDR3nt: TGTGCCGCTCGCGGGCCAGCCAAAAACATTCAGTACTTC
d_gene: -; abundance: few; j_gene: TRBJ2-7; v_gene: TRBV19; CDR3aa: CASSSPSDRNSYEQYF; CDR3nt: TGTGCCAGTAGTTCCCCCTCGGACAGAAATTCCTACGAGCAGTACTTC
d_gene: -; abundance: -; j_gene: TRBJ2-1; v_gene: TRBV4-2; CDR3aa: CASSPGDGVYNEQFF; CDR3nt: TGTGCCAGCAGCCCAGGGGACGGAGTCTACAATGAGCAGTTCTTC
d_gene: -; abundance: few; j_gene: TRBJ1-6; v_gene: TRBV14; CDR3aa: CASSQNSGRSPLHF; CDR3nt: TGTGCCAGCAGCCAGAATTCAGGGAGGTCACCCCTCCACTTT
d_gene: TRBD1; abundance: few; j_gene: TRBJ2-1; v_gene: TRBV18; CDR3aa: CASSRDSSYNEQFF; CDR3nt: TGTGCCAGCTCCCGGGACAGCTCCTACAATGAGCAGTTCTTC
d_gene: TRBD1; abundance: few; j_gene: TRBJ2-7; v_gene: TRBV5-1; CDR3aa: CASSPDRGKIYEQYF; CDR3nt: TGCGCCAGCAGCCCCGACAGGGGAAAGATTTACGAGCAGTACTTC
d_gene: -; abundance: few; j_gene: TRBJ2-7; v_gene: TRBV7-9; CDR3aa: CASSFDSSYEQYF; CDR3nt: TGTGCCAGCAGCTTCGACAGCTCCTACGAGCAGTACTTC